Following are 8 T cell receptor beta chains from one sample sequenced in a study of blood T cells in healthy people across ages. It was with a sample-barcoded 5' primer and a J-beta primer mix that a second PCR of about 6 to 11 cycles was run. One entry per CDR3 protein results from TCRdb running MiXCR on the 5' RACE reads. This sample carries about 1.7 million distinct CDR3 sequences, roughly 28% of them seen once, and the ten largest clones take 7.7%. The sequencing input was blood. The receptors shown here come from a woman aged 25-40 years in good health.

The V and J genes are TRBV19 and TRBJ2-3; TRBD1 is a possible D gene (6 bases). Germline loops: CDR1 LNHDA, CDR2 SQIVND (reference sequence). The CDR3 has 13 residues. Trimming stripped 9 bases from V and 0 bases from J, with 10 bases between. CDR3 sequence (DNA): TGTGCCAGCAGGGGTTTTAGCACAGATACGCAGTATTTT. Its translation is CASRGFSTDTQYF.

The rearrangement joins TRBV3-1 to TRBJ2-5; maybe TRBD2 (5 bases). The CDR3 extends over 14 amino acids. The germline CDR1 and CDR2 sequences are LGHDT and YNNKEL (reference sequence). V lost 1 base and J 4 bases, leaving 10 bases between the germline ends. CDR3 sequence: CASSQVRGPETQYF. DNA of the CDR3: TGTGCCAGCAGCCAAGTTCGGGGTCCAGAGACCCAGTACTTC.

This clonotype occurred a few times. This chain joins TRBV6-5 and TRBJ1-2, with 10 positions matching TRBD1. The CDR3 extends over 15 amino acids. V was pared by 0 bases and J by 6 bases, with 4 bases of the junction left unmatched. Germline V gene lookup returns CDR1 MNHEY and CDR2 SVGAGI. The CDR3 protein is CASSYSTTGGNGYTF. The CDR3 bases are TGTGCCAGCAGTTACTCGACGACAGGGGGCAATGGCTACACCTTC.

This clonotype turned up a few times. The chain links TRBV13 to TRBJ2-4; 7 positions match TRBD2. CDR3 length equals 15 residues. Germline trimming cut 4 bases from V and 8 bases from J; bases unmatched to any gene: 11. CDR1 is PRHDT and CDR2 is FYEKMQ in the germline V gene (reference sequence). CDR3: CASSSRTRAGDIQYF. CDR3 coding DNA: TGTGCCAGCAGCTCTCGGACCAGGGCGGGAGACATTCAGTACTTC.

This clonotype came up a few times. V usage is TRBV12-3 or TRBV12-4 and J usage is TRBJ2-1; tentatively, D is TRBD2 (5 bases). The CDR3 sequence is 14 residues long. V lost 2 bases and J lost 7, with 12 bases in between. The chain's CDR3 is CASSLISGRNEQFF. CDR3 DNA: TGTGCCAGCAGTTTAATCTCGGGAAGGAATGAGCAGTTCTTC.

Notes on this clonotype: One end of the junction fails to match germline, which may point to a read error. The chain employs TRBV7-3 and TRBJ2-1; TRBD2 matches 12 bases. Germline values: CDR1 SGHTA, CDR2 FQGTGA. The CDR3 has 16 amino acids. The CDR3 spells CATSLTSGGTYNEQFF. The CDR3 DNA is TGTGCCACCAGCTTAACTAGCGGGGGGACTTACAATGAGCAGTTCTTC.

With regard to this clonotype: A much larger clone differs from this one at a single base, so this may be a read error. The chain carries TRBV12-3 or TRBV12-4 and TRBJ2-7; a weak D match, TRBD1 (5 bases). This CDR3 is built from 15 residues. CDR3 sequence reads: CASSPPQGNPYEQDF. The CDR3 bases are TGTGCCAGCAGCCCTCCGCAGGGCAACCCCTACGAGCAGGACTTC.

This clonotype was counted between two and nine times. V and J are TRBV12-3 or TRBV12-4 and TRBJ1-1; D gene uncertain. Between the trimmed V and J ends, which lost 5 bases and 9 bases, there was a span of 10 bases. The CDR3 sequence is 11 residues long. CDR3 nucleotides: TGTGCCAGCAGTGAGGGAGAAAAAGCTTTCTTT. Translation gives CASSEGEKAFF.